The subject of this entry is one TCR beta chain. CDR1 MNHEY and CDR2 SVGAGI come from the germline V gene. V was trimmed by 6 bases and J by 3 bases, leaving 8 bases between them. The CDR3 loop spans 13 amino acids. This entry is derived from a study of blood T cell repertoires in COVID-19. Study context: Some COVID-19 samples were acute and others convalescent; all came from the United States, Italy and Spain. Sources were T cells, B-cell-depleted T cells, or PBMCs; the material itself was cDNA or gDNA.

In the original analysis: Amplifying reference gene primers gave estimates of nucleated cell counts. The repertoire was sequenced with immunoSEQ multiplex PCR; TCRdb's copy has only in-frame clones and lacks some. V and J calls and clone size are given by that table; D and trimming were obtained from the DNA. The data hold about 130,000 clones, with roughly 80% observed a single time. V usage is TRBV6-5 and J usage is TRBJ1-4; no clear D. The TCR comes from a woman older than 75 with acute or convalescent COVID-19. The sequenced sample was peripheral blood. The chain's CDR3 is CASRRGANEKLFF. CDR3 coding DNA: TGTGCCAGCAGACGAGGAGCTAATGAAAAACTGTTTTTT.